Described below is a single TCR beta chain sequence and its context. Method: immunoSEQ multiplex PCR; TCRdb's copy keeps in-frame clones and lacks some. This table holds roughly 330,000 clones, approximately 88% found once. This record belongs to a study of blood T cell repertoires in COVID-19. At the level of the study: PBMCs, B-cell-depleted T cells, or T cells were the source of the cDNA or gDNA that made up the material.

V gave up 7 bases and J gave up 0 bases; unmatched junction bases: 8. The CDR3 sequence is 16 residues long. Germline CDR1 is LNHDA and CDR2 is SQIVND (reference sequence). Specimen: peripheral blood. The chain couples TRBV19 to TRBJ2-1; TRBD2 matches at 8 bases. This TCR was recovered from a man younger than 35 who had recovered from COVID-19. The CDR3 reads CASTTRTSYSYNEQFF. DNA for the CDR3: TGTGCCAGTACCACACGGACTAGCTACTCCTACAATGAGCAGTTCTTC.